The 23 T cell receptor beta chains given below trace back to one sample, sequenced in a study of shared clonotypes between healthy human individuals. Clones were read by immunoSEQ multiplex PCR, and TCRdb kept only the in-frame ones, dropping some. The sample holds some 2 million clones; about 95% are singletons and the top ten take 0.85% to 1.3%. Cells designated naive CD8 were CD45RO-negative and were positively selected for CCR7, with terminally differentiated effector memory CD45RA+ cells excluded. The specimen was naive CD8+ T cells sorted from blood. Receptors originate from a man between 18 and 29 years old in good health.

The V and J genes are TRBV15 and TRBJ1-2; D is possibly TRBD1 (6 bases). V lost 4 bases, J lost 4 bases, and 19 bases lay in between. Germline V gene data show CDR1 as LNHNV and CDR2 as YYDKDF (reference sequence). The CDR3 spans 16 residues. In nucleotides, the CDR3 is TGTGCCACCAGCATCCCCTGGGGGGGGCTAGGCTATGGCTACACCTTC. It specifies CATSIPWGGLGYGYTF.

The chain is built from TRBV30 and TRBJ2-7; 7 bases map to TRBD1. The trim removed 3 bases at V and 4 bases at J, leaving 6 bases unmatched. This CDR3 comprises 13 residues. The germline V gene encodes CDR1 GTSNPN and CDR2 SVGIG (reference sequence). This chain's CDR3 is CAWSSGTEYEQYF. The CDR3 DNA is TGTGCCTGGAGCTCCGGGACAGAATACGAGCAGTACTTC.

The chain combines TRBV7-9 with TRBJ2-7, with no clear D. Germline assignment: CDR1 SEHNR and CDR2 FQNEAQ (reference sequence). The CDR3 has 13 amino acids. V shed 5 bases and J shed 2 bases, with 10 bases lying between them. CDR3 sequence: CASSPARTYEQYF. The DNA of the CDR3 is TGTGCCAGCAGCCCCGCGAGGACCTACGAGCAGTACTTC.

This sequence joins TRBV4-3 and TRBJ2-2, with 7 bases identical to TRBD2. The CDR3 totals 17 residues. From germline, CDR1 is LGHNA and CDR2 YSLEER. Trimming at V came to 0 bases and at J to 2 bases, leaving 6 bases not matched to a gene. This CDR3 is CASSQDRRELNTGELFF. The CDR3 nucleotides are TGCGCCAGCAGCCAAGATCGGCGGGAGCTTAACACCGGGGAGCTGTTTTTT.

The chain employs TRBV21-1 and TRBJ2-7; the DNA was not used to check the table's D call, TRBD2. TRBV21-1 is given as a pseudogene. The CDR3 is 15 residues long. Here the CDR3 reads CASSKDVDLAYEQYF. The CDR3 DNA reads TGTGCCAGCAGCAAGGATGTGGACTTGGCCTACGAGCAGTACTTC.

The chain couples TRBV6-5 to TRBJ2-3, with D tentatively TRBD2 (6 bases). The CDR3 sequence is 15 residues long. V dropped 6 bases and J dropped 0 bases, with 13 bases sitting between them. CDR1 is MNHEY and CDR2 is SVGAGI in the germline V gene. CDR3 nucleotide sequence: TGTGCCAGCAGGGGAAGTGCGGGGAGCACAGATACGCAGTATTTT. It encodes CASRGSAGSTDTQYF.

As regards this clone: Other DNA sequences of this sample code for an identical CDR3. V is TRBV9 and J is TRBJ2-1; 7 bases fit TRBD2. J gave up 4 bases and V 0 bases, and 4 bases lay outside the gene matches. CDR3 length: 15 residues. Germline CDR1 is SGDLS and CDR2 is YYNGEE. For the CDR3, the DNA is TGTGCCAGCAGCGTAGGCCTAGCGGAGTACAATGAGCAGTTCTTC. Translating it yields CASSVGLAEYNEQFF.

Points on this clone: Different DNA sequences within this sample yield the same CDR3. This chain joins TRBV5-6 and TRBJ1-1, with D hard to call. CDR3 size: 13 residues. The germline gives CDR1 SGHDT, CDR2 YYEEEE. Trimming stripped 1 base from V and 3 bases from J, with 7 bases between. Written as DNA, the CDR3 is TGTGCCAGCAGCTTGAGTACGGACACTGAAGCTTTCTTT. Amino acids: CASSLSTDTEAFF.

A single count supports this clone. The V gene is TRBV7-8, the J gene TRBJ2-7; 8 bases align to TRBD2. From germline, CDR1 is SGHVS and CDR2 FQNEAQ. V shed 8 bases and J 4 bases; nucleotides not matched to a gene: 7. This CDR3 is built from 13 residues. The CDR3 DNA is TGTGCCAGCGCGGGGGGTCTAGAATACGAGCAGTACTTC. It encodes CASAGGLEYEQYF.

The chain carries TRBV5-6 and TRBJ2-5; D unclear. Trimming took off 0 bases at V and 0 bases at J, with 9 bases between the two ends. Per germline, CDR1 SGHDT and CDR2 YYEEEE. CDR3 size: 15 residues. The CDR3 sequence is CASSLGSSYQETQYF. CDR3 nucleotides: TGTGCCAGCAGCTTGGGCAGTTCGTACCAAGAGACCCAGTACTTC.

The V gene is TRBV6-5, the J gene TRBJ2-7, with TRBD2 identical over 11 bases. In germline, CDR1 is MNHEY, CDR2 SVGAGI. The CDR3 consists of 15 residues. The V and J ends lost 6 bases and 3 bases, in that order; junction bases with no gene match: 7. CDR3 in DNA: TGTGCCAGCAGCAACCTAGCGGGAGGCTACTACGAGCAGTACTTC. Translated: CASSNLAGGYYEQYF.

The chain has TRBV6-6 and TRBJ2-5; possible D gene TRBD1, 6 bases. Germline V gives CDR1 MNHNY, CDR2 SVGAGI (reference sequence). The CDR3 spans 15 residues. Trimming shortened V by 2 bases and J by 5 bases, and 15 bases separated the two germline ends. DNA for the CDR3: TGTGCCAGCAGTTACGTACAGGGCATTGGGGAGACCCAGTACTTC. Translated: CASSYVQGIGETQYF.

The chain recombines TRBV5-1 with TRBJ1-2; 8 nucleotides align to TRBD1. CDR3 length: 16 residues. V lost 4 bases, J lost 0 bases, and 8 bases stayed unmatched. Germline V lookup: CDR1 SGHRS, CDR2 YFSETQ. CDR3 sequence: CASSPGQGLANYGYTF. The DNA for the CDR3 is TGCGCCAGCAGCCCCGGACAGGGCCTAGCTAACTATGGCTACACCTTC.

The chain employs TRBV5-1 and TRBJ2-5; D is unresolved. With 0 bases removed from V and 0 bases from J, the gap between germline ends came to 9 bases. Germline lookup yields CDR1 SGHRS and CDR2 YFSETQ. CDR3 length equals 15 residues. This CDR3 is CASSLGESYQETQYF. The DNA of the CDR3 is TGCGCCAGCAGCTTGGGCGAATCGTACCAAGAGACCCAGTACTTC.

The rearrangement joins TRBV19 to TRBJ1-2; D is ambiguous. Germline V gene lookup returns CDR1 LNHDA and CDR2 SQIVND (reference sequence). This CDR3 has 12 residues. V was clipped by 7 bases and J by 4 bases, with 10 bases between them. The CDR3 nucleotides are TGTGCCAGTACCCCATCTGGCTATGGCTACACCTTC. Translation gives CASTPSGYGYTF.

V and J are TRBV19 and TRBJ2-7; 7 bases map to TRBD2. Trimming removed 1 base from V and 2 bases from J; junction bases left unmatched: 2. CDR3 size: 14 residues. Germline lookup yields CDR1 LNHDA and CDR2 SQIVND (reference sequence). CDR3 nucleotides: TGTGCCAGTAGTATAGCGGGGGGAACCTACGAGCAGTACTTC. Residues: CASSIAGGTYEQYF. Full variable domain (remainder filled in from reference TRBV19 and TRBJ2-7): DGGITQSPKYLFRKEGQNVTLSCEQNLNHDAMYWYRQDPGQGLRLIYYSQIVNDFQKGDIAEGYSVSREKKESFPLTVTSAQKNPTAFYLCASSIAGGTYEQYFGPGTRLTVT.

This clone was seen a single time. The CDR3 nucleotides are TGTGCCTGGGGACAGGGCGCTACTGAAGCTTTCTTT. Its protein product is CAWGQGATEAFF. The V gene is TRBV30, the J gene TRBJ1-1, with TRBD1 matching over 8 bases. The CDR3 length is 12 residues. The V gene's germline CDR1 is GTSNPN and CDR2 SVGIG (reference sequence). The ends lost 5 bases at V and 5 bases at J; junction bases unmatched: 4. The complete variable domain, with remaining parts taken from reference TRBV30 and TRBJ1-1, reads SQTIHQWPATLVQPVGSPLSLECTVEGTSNPNLYWYRQAAGRGLQLLFYSVGIGQISSEVPQNLSASRPQDRQFILSSKKLLLSDSGFYLCAWGQGATEAFFGQGTRLTVV.

This chain's CDR3 is CASSSFRADSNQPQHF. In DNA form, the CDR3 reads TGTGCCAGCAGCTCATTTCGAGCAGATAGCAATCAGCCCCAGCATTTT. The J gene is TRBJ1-5, the V gene TRBV7-3; no definite D call. Germline CDR1 is SGHTA and CDR2 is FQGTGA. Trimming stripped 4 bases from V and 0 bases from J, with 13 bases between. The CDR3 totals 16 residues.

The gene calls are TRBV27 and TRBJ2-7; tentative D call: TRBD1 (5 bases). V lost 3 bases and J lost 6, with 18 bases in between. The germline gives CDR1 MNHEY, CDR2 SMNVEV (reference sequence). The CDR3 runs to 15 residues. In DNA, the CDR3 is TGTGCCAGCAGTTTCGACGGACCTGTGGGGCGCGAGCAGTACTTC. Protein sequence: CASSFDGPVGREQYF.

The chain has TRBV15 and TRBJ2-7; possibly TRBD1 for D (5 bases). V lost 2 bases and J lost 1, with 18 bases in between. There are 17 residues in the CDR3. The germline V gene encodes CDR1 LNHNV and CDR2 YYDKDF (reference sequence). In nucleotides, the CDR3 is TGTGCCACCAGCAGAAGGTCGACAGCCCTGGAATCCTACGAGCAGTACTTC. Its protein product is CATSRRSTALESYEQYF.

Concerning this clone itself: This sample includes further DNA sequences coding for the same CDR3. The gene calls are TRBV11-2 and TRBJ2-7; maybe TRBD2 (6 bases). V lost 5 bases, J lost 5 bases, and 13 bases lay in between. The V gene's germline CDR1 is SGHAT and CDR2 FQNNGV. The CDR3 totals 13 residues. In nucleotides, the CDR3 is TGTGCCAGCAGCCTCGGAGGGGCCCACGAGCAGTACTTC. Translating gives CASSLGGAHEQYF.

The rearrangement links TRBV4-1 to TRBJ2-7, with 7 bases matching TRBD2. The germline gives CDR1 MGHRA, CDR2 YSYEKL. The CDR3 length is 15 residues. J lost 2 bases, V lost 1 base, and 5 bases had no gene match. CDR3 amino acids: CASSQVGTNTYEQYF. CDR3 coding DNA: TGCGCCAGCAGCCAAGTTGGGACTAACACCTACGAGCAGTACTTC.

The chain carries TRBV2 and TRBJ2-7; the D gene is possibly TRBD2 (5 bases). The germline V gene encodes CDR1 SNHLY and CDR2 FYNNEI. The CDR3 extends over 11 amino acids. V lost 10 bases, J lost 0 bases, and 7 bases lay in between. Here the CDR3 reads CATGSSYEQYF. CDR3 DNA sequence: TGTGCCACGGGGAGCTCCTACGAGCAGTACTTC.